Listed here is a single TCR beta chain. This clone showed up just once. Its recognized antigen is unknown. Base qualities were left out, and no much larger clone turns up one base away. The CDR3 runs 12 residues from the cysteine to the phenylalanine. Solely the CDR3 DNA is kept, with 36 bases framed from the first base. CDR1 and CDR2 were assigned from the germline V gene as MNHEY and SVGEGT. V loses 6 bases, J loses 8 bases, and the germline ends lie 10 bases apart. The sample is drawn from a study of blood T cell repertoires in COVID-19 (dated by TCRdb to 2018 to 2021). Broadly, across the study: Collaborator samples came from the United States, Italy and Spain and covered acute and convalescent phases of COVID-19. The material from the prospective study consisted of cDNA or gDNA derived from T cells, B-cell-depleted T cells, or PBMCs. Subjects who had been exposed to COVID-19, were actively infected with it, or had recovered from it provided the deeply sampled blood TCRbeta repertoires that made up the dataset. A freely available public database, intended as a resource for researchers studying the immune response to SARS-CoV-2, is where the repertoires were released. Samples came from the ongoing ImmuneRACE study (first 160 participants) plus 1,254 subjects from 6 global collaborators. A de-identified subject ID, COVID-19 status, age in years and sex were almost always included in the sample metadata. Where available, HLA class I and class II types were taken from metadata supplied by the sample provider and were not determined by assay-based typing.

Findings and caveats that apply to the study as a whole: How much clinical and demographic metadata was included differed by source and by participant, and the metadata was provided uncurated.

The collaborating institutions used their own protocols to collect whole blood in K2EDTA tubes. For TCRbeta analysis, collaborators shipped samples as frozen whole blood, isolated PBMCs, or DNA extracted from either of those sample types. The immunoSEQ Assay, a bias-controlled multiplex PCR, was used to amplify TCRbeta CDR3 regions from genomic DNA. Turning to the authors' computational methods: Nucleated cell counts per sample were estimated from amplification of reference gene primers within the assay. Sequence reads were collapsed and filtered to measure the absolute abundance of every unique TCRbeta CDR3 rearrangement. For each sample, productive Simpson clonality was calculated by taking the square root of Simpson's diversity index across productive rearrangements. TCRdb stores this immuneACCESS table with in-frame sequences only. Part of the clones is absent; in the studies checked, under half of the shortfall reflects unresolved V genes, and no reason is known for the rest. D and trimming come from the DNA, and the V and J calls and clone size come from that table. For this sample the table gives some 110,000 clones, of which around 86% were detected only once. The top ten clonotypes cover roughly 4.5% of the sample.

Recombination linked TRBV6-2 or TRBV6-3 to TRBJ1-4, with an unclear D gene assignment. The receptor was isolated from a man between 40 and 49 years old with acute or convalescent COVID-19. The sequenced sample was peripheral blood. The sequenced DNA is TGTGCCAGCAGCAATCCACAAGAAAAACTGTTTTTT. Its translation is CASSNPQEKLFF.